These 30 T cell receptor beta chains share one sample of origin, sequenced in a study of cytomegalovirus exposure and HLA in healthy donors. PCR used 60 Vbeta primers and 13 Jbeta primers. Data came from immunoSEQ multiplex PCR; TCRdb stores just in-frame clones and leaves some out. The data hold roughly 180,000 clones, with about 85% observed a single time. The sequencing sample was made of PBMCs. Source of these receptors: a boy between 2 and 10 years old in good health and CMV-seronegative.

This chain connects TRBV6-5 to TRBJ2-1; maybe TRBD2 (6 bases). CDR1 MNHEY and CDR2 SVGAGI come from the germline V gene. V was clipped by 0 bases and J by 5 bases, with 8 bases between them. The CDR3 covers 14 residues. CDR3 sequence: CASSYSRGNNEQFF. The CDR3 nucleotides are TGTGCCAGCAGTTACTCGCGGGGAAACAATGAGCAGTTCTTC.

The V call is TRBV27, the J call TRBJ1-4; tentatively, D is TRBD1 (5 bases). Germline CDR1 is MNHEY and CDR2 is SMNVEV (reference sequence). The CDR3 consists of 14 residues. Trimming cost V 9 bases and J 4 bases, with 15 bases left between them. CDR3 residues: CASRAGHRNEKLFF. In nucleotides, the CDR3 is TGTGCCAGTAGGGCGGGGCACCGTAATGAAAAACTGTTTTTT.

The chain combines TRBV5-1 with TRBJ1-1; 7 bases line up with TRBD1. The germline gives CDR1 SGHRS, CDR2 YFSETQ. J gave up 3 bases and V 0 bases, and 8 bases lay outside the gene matches. The CDR3 sequence is 16 residues long. CDR3 DNA: TGCGCCAGCAGCTTGGGTGGTTCCGACAGGGACACTGAAGCTTTCTTT. Translating it yields CASSLGGSDRDTEAFF.

The sample holds a few counts of this clone. This chain joins TRBV5-6 and TRBJ1-2, with a possible D match to TRBD1 (6 bases). V was shortened by 1 base and J by 2 bases, with 18 bases between the two germline ends. CDR1 is SGHDT and CDR2 is YYEEEE in the germline V gene. The CDR3 is 17 residues long. CDR3 residues: CASSLIRGSPGNYGYTF. DNA for the CDR3: TGTGCCAGCAGCTTGATTAGGGGGTCACCGGGCAACTATGGCTACACCTTC.

The chain recombines TRBV5-6 with TRBJ2-1, with 7 bases lining up with TRBD1. The CDR3 has 15 amino acids. Germline CDR1 reads SGHDT; CDR2 reads YYEEEE. J gave up 5 bases and V 0 bases, and 5 bases lay outside the gene matches. CDR3 sequence reads: CASSLEQGLNNEQFF. DNA for the CDR3: TGTGCCAGCAGCTTGGAACAGGGGCTAAACAATGAGCAGTTCTTC.

Comments on this clone: Within the sample, other DNA sequences also encode this same CDR3. This rearrangement joins TRBV28 to TRBJ2-5; D gene uncertain. Trimming took 2 bases from V and 5 from J, leaving 3 bases between them. Germline lookup yields CDR1 MDHEN and CDR2 SYDVKM. This CDR3 comprises 11 residues. CDR3 residues: CASSLQETQYF. Here the CDR3 DNA reads TGTGCCAGCAGTTTACAGGAGACCCAGTACTTC.

The chain links TRBV28 to TRBJ1-5; tentatively, D is TRBD1 (5 bases). The V end lost 2 bases, the J end lost 6 bases, and 5 bases lay between the germline ends. Germline values: CDR1 MDHEN, CDR2 SYDVKM. The CDR3 has 12 residues. CDR3 loop: CASSLRGQPQHF. The CDR3 DNA is TGTGCCAGCAGTTTAAGGGGTCAGCCCCAGCATTTT.

The chain carries TRBV9 and TRBJ2-3; D is perhaps TRBD2 (7 bases). V dropped 2 bases and J dropped 1 base, with 14 bases sitting between them. CDR1 is SGDLS, CDR2 YYNGEE, per germline. The CDR3 has 16 amino acids. This chain's CDR3 is CASSVGGPKGTDTQYF. The CDR3 region has the DNA TGTGCCAGCAGCGTGGGGGGGCCTAAAGGCACAGATACGCAGTATTTT.

The chain carries TRBV27 and TRBJ2-1; the match to TRBD1 covers 9 bases. V dropped 8 bases and J dropped 7; count of bases not matched to a gene: 12. The CDR3 sequence is 15 residues long. In germline, CDR1 is MNHEY, CDR2 SMNVEV (reference sequence). The CDR3: CASGNGQGPSNEQFF. The CDR3 DNA reads as TGTGCCAGCGGCAACGGACAGGGGCCATCTAATGAGCAGTTCTTC.

The chain uses TRBV19 and TRBJ2-5; TRBD1 matches at 9 bases. The CDR3 is made up of 15 amino acids. Losses at the gene ends were 3 bases for V and 5 bases for J; bases not matched to a gene: 7. Per germline, CDR1 LNHDA and CDR2 SQIVND (reference sequence). CDR3 loop: CASSIGTGIGETQYF. CDR3 DNA sequence: TGTGCCAGTAGTATCGGGACAGGGATTGGGGAGACCCAGTACTTC. Full variable domain (remainder filled in from reference TRBV19 and TRBJ2-5): DGGITQSPKYLFRKEGQNVTLSCEQNLNHDAMYWYRQDPGQGLRLIYYSQIVNDFQKGDIAEGYSVSREKKESFPLTVTSAQKNPTAFYLCASSIGTGIGETQYFGPGTRLLVL.

Worth noting for this clone: A read error may account for a junction end that differs from germline. The rearrangement uses TRBV4-2 and TRBJ1-1, with a possible D match to TRBD1 (5 bases). CDR3 length: 14 amino acids. CDR1 and CDR2 (germline): LGHNA, YNFKEQ. The CDR3 protein is CANSQDGANTEAFF. The CDR3 bases are TGTGCCAACAGCCAAGATGGGGCGAACACTGAAGCTTTCTTT.

The chain combines TRBV11-3 with TRBJ1-5; D call uncertain. CDR3 length equals 14 residues. The V and J ends lost 5 bases and 2 bases respectively, with 10 bases between them. Germline CDR1 SGHNT, CDR2 YENEEA. The CDR3 reads CASSPREGNQPQHF. CDR3 DNA sequence: TGTGCCAGCAGCCCCCGGGAGGGCAATCAGCCCCAGCATTTT.

This chain uses TRBV19 with TRBJ2-2; D unclear. CDR1 is LNHDA, CDR2 SQIVND, per germline (reference sequence). V gave up 0 bases and J gave up 2 bases, with 13 bases separating them. The CDR3 is made up of 17 amino acids. The CDR3 region is CASSIDGETANTGELFF. Written as DNA, the CDR3 is TGTGCCAGTAGTATAGATGGAGAGACGGCTAACACCGGGGAGCTGTTTTTT.

With regard to this clone: One end of the junction does not line up with germline, which may come from a read error. The rearrangement uses TRBV6-5 and TRBJ2-1, with TRBD2 matching over 8 bases. The germline CDR1 and CDR2 sequences are MNHEY and SVGAGI. The CDR3 spans 15 residues. The chain's CDR3 is CASSYASGRYSEQFF. CDR3 in DNA: TGTGCCAGCAGTTACGCTAGCGGGCGTTACAGTGAGCAGTTCTTC.

J is TRBJ2-3 and V is TRBV19, with 10 bases lining up with TRBD1. With 1 base clipped from V and 2 bases from J, the junction kept 6 bases outside the gene matches. CDR1 LNHDA and CDR2 SQIVND come from the germline V gene (reference sequence). CDR3 size: 17 residues. CDR3 region: CASSIGTGGTSTDTQYF. CDR3 sequence (DNA): TGTGCCAGTAGTATAGGGACAGGGGGGACTTCCACAGATACGCAGTATTTT.

This clone has a handful of counts. The CDR3 here is CASSPEPGLLGGKYNEQFF. Written as DNA, the CDR3 is TGTGCCAGCAGCCCCGAGCCGGGACTTCTCGGGGGGAAATACAATGAGCAGTTCTTC. J is TRBJ2-1 and V is TRBV11-3; 7 bases are a match to TRBD2. Germline CDR1 is SGHNT and CDR2 is YENEEA. J lost 4 bases, V lost 5 bases, and 20 bases had no gene match. This CDR3 has 19 residues.

The J gene is TRBJ1-1, the V gene TRBV14; weak D call: TRBD1 (5 bases). Germline V lookup: CDR1 SGHDN, CDR2 FVKESK. V was clipped by 1 base and J by 1 base, with 13 bases between them. The CDR3 loop spans 16 amino acids. CDR3 DNA sequence: TGTGCCAGCAGCCAAGGACAGAGATCCCAGAACACTGAAGCTTTCTTT. It yields the protein CASSQGQRSQNTEAFF.

Points on this clone: This CDR3 fails to terminate in the conserved phenylalanine or tryptophan, so it likely reflects a read error. The DNA is omitted, as the CDR3 cannot be located on it reliably, and the CDR3 follows TCRdb's listing. The chain is built from TRBV5-8 and TRBJ2-4; the D call of TRBD1 is as the table states it, not checked on the DNA. CDR1 and CDR2 (germline): SGHTS, YDEGEE. The CDR3 spans 11 residues, counting both ends. CDR3 in amino acids: CASSFGTGGII.

The rearrangement links TRBV7-2 to TRBJ2-3; the match to TRBD2 covers 16 bases. V shed 3 bases, J shed 8 bases, and the junction held 5 bases outside the gene matches. The CDR3 runs 16 residues. CDR1 is SGHTA and CDR2 is FQGNSA in the germline V gene. CDR3 sequence: CASSLEGLAGGGTQYF. The DNA of the CDR3 is TGTGCCAGCAGCTTGGAGGGACTAGCGGGAGGGGGTACGCAGTATTTT.

The chain combines TRBV11-3 with TRBJ2-3, with 8 bases that match TRBD2. Germline V CDR1 and CDR2: SGHNT, YENEEA. J lost 4 bases, V lost 1 base, and 13 bases had no gene match. This CDR3 is built from 18 residues. CDR3 bases: TGTGCCAGCAGCTTAGTCGCTGTGAAGGCGGGAGGACCAGATACGCAGTATTTT. Translating gives CASSLVAVKAGGPDTQYF.

The V gene is TRBV18, the J gene TRBJ2-5; TRBD2 agrees at 10 bases. The CDR3 runs 17 residues. Per germline, CDR1 KGHSH and CDR2 LQKENI. J gave up 1 base and V 1 base, and 6 bases lay outside the gene matches. The CDR3 coding sequence is TGTGCCAGCTCACCACTTTCACTAGCGGGATTCCAAGAGACCCAGTACTTC. Amino acids: CASSPLSLAGFQETQYF.

The V and J genes are TRBV19 and TRBJ2-3; 9 positions agree with TRBD2. CDR3 length: 14 residues. CDR1 LNHDA and CDR2 SQIVND come from the germline V gene (reference sequence). Losses at the gene ends were 7 bases for V and 6 bases for J; bases not matched to a gene: 8. In nucleotides, the CDR3 is TGTGCCAGTACCGCGGGGGGGCCTTGGGATACGCAGTATTTT. Translated: CASTAGGPWDTQYF.

This chain joins TRBV19 and TRBJ2-3, with D perhaps TRBD2 (5 bases). This CDR3 region has 15 residues. The germline V and J ends were trimmed by 7 bases and 2 bases, with 16 bases remaining between them. The germline V gene encodes CDR1 LNHDA and CDR2 SQIVND (reference sequence). This chain's CDR3 is CASTLDRGNTDTQYF. CDR3 bases: TGTGCCAGTACCTTGGACCGGGGTAACACAGATACGCAGTATTTT.

This clone has only one observation. The J gene is TRBJ2-2, the V gene TRBV28, with D unclear. V was pared by 4 bases and J by 1 base, with 4 bases between. There are 13 residues in the CDR3. Looked up from germline, CDR1 is MDHEN and CDR2 is SYDVKM. The CDR3 region is CASSYGNTGELFF. CDR3 DNA sequence: TGTGCCAGCAGTTACGGGAACACCGGGGAGCTGTTTTTT.

The V call is TRBV13, the J call TRBJ2-3; a possible D gene is TRBD2 (6 bases). V lost 2 bases and J lost 4, with 19 bases in between. This CDR3 region has 17 residues. The germline gives CDR1 PRHDT, CDR2 FYEKMQ (reference sequence). This chain's CDR3 is CASSLRITGVGPDTQYF. The CDR3 nucleotides read TGTGCCAGCAGCTTAAGGATCACGGGGGTGGGCCCAGATACGCAGTATTTT.

This chain connects TRBV6-5 to TRBJ1-1; the D is unclear. Germline CDR1 MNHEY, CDR2 SVGAGI. This CDR3 is 13 amino acids long. V lost 1 base and J 8 bases, leaving 11 bases between the germline ends. CDR3 region: CASSYFPMTEAFF. The DNA of the CDR3 is TGTGCCAGCAGTTACTTCCCGATGACAGAAGCTTTCTTT.

This clone was seen a few times. The genes are TRBV6-4 and TRBJ1-6, with 7 bases matching TRBD1. The germline CDR1 and CDR2 sequences are MRHNA and SNTAGT. V was clipped by 0 bases and J by 5 bases; unmatched bases: 1. The CDR3 totals 15 residues. Written as DNA, the CDR3 is TGTGCCAGCAGTGACTCCACAGGGGATAATTCACCCCTCCACTTT. Protein product: CASSDSTGDNSPLHF.

This chain uses TRBV4-2 with TRBJ2-7, with 7 bases identical to TRBD1. V gave up 4 bases and J gave up 3 bases; unmatched junction bases: 3. Germline V gene data show CDR1 as LGHNA and CDR2 as YNFKEQ. This CDR3 is built from 13 residues. CDR3 sequence: CASSLWDSYEQYF. In DNA form, the CDR3 reads TGTGCCAGCAGCCTATGGGACAGCTACGAGCAGTACTTC.

This clone was seen a handful of times. V gene TRBV6-6 combines with J gene TRBJ2-1; 9 bases agree with TRBD2. After removal of 8 bases from V and 5 bases from J, the junction contained 13 bases not matched to a gene. Germline loops: CDR1 MNHNY, CDR2 SVGAGI (reference sequence). The CDR3 covers 16 residues. The CDR3 loop is CASGPWRGGPNNEQFF. The CDR3 coding sequence is TGTGCCAGCGGGCCTTGGCGGGGGGGGCCGAACAATGAGCAGTTCTTC.

The chain joins TRBV12-2 to TRBJ1-2; TRBD1, the table's D call, lacks a check against the DNA. TRBV12-2 is termed a pseudogene. The CDR3 contains 18 residues. This CDR3 reads CASRLTVRGQDTNYGYTF. Written as DNA, the CDR3 is TGTGCAAGTCGCTTAACGGTCCGGGGACAGGACACTAACTATGGCTACACCTTC.